This is a list of T cell receptor beta chains from one sample in a study of T-cell reconstitution after alpha-beta-depleted transplantation in children. TCRdb re-analysed the PCR reads in MiXCR, keeping a single row per CDR3 protein. The table records 100,000 or so distinct CDR3 sequences, 10% to 15% of them present only once. The specimen was PBMCs from the stem cell graft donor, collected from the stem cell graft. The receptors originated from a human donor who donated a stem cell graft to a child with inherited bone marrow failure. Both conserved end residues are part of each CDR3. A D gene is named only where the DNA matches it firmly. The size of a clone is reported for some rows only, either as once, few or many, or as a class for expanded clones.

size	J	D	V	CDR3	DNA
many	TRBJ2-5	-	TRBV5-1	CASSLNRQSQETQYF	TGCGCCAGCAGCTTGAACCGACAGTCCCAAGAGACCCAGTACTTC
-	TRBJ2-7	-	TRBV27	CASSLSVRSDF	TGTGCCAGCAGTTTAAGTGTACGGTCAGATTTC
many	TRBJ1-5	-	TRBV4-2	CASSQRGSNQPQHF	TGTGCCAGCAGCCAAAGGGGTAGCAATCAGCCCCAGCATTTT
few	TRBJ2-1	TRBD2	TRBV28	CASGEREPDEQFF	TGTGCCAGCGGAGAGCGGGAGCCCGATGAGCAGTTCTTC
many	TRBJ1-2	-	TRBV4-3	CASSQFVNYGYTF	TGCGCCAGCAGCCAATTTGTCAACTATGGCTACACCTTC
many	TRBJ2-3	TRBD1	TRBV5-1	CASYPGQGTDTQYF	TGCGCCAGCTACCCTGGACAGGGGACAGATACGCAGTATTTT
many	TRBJ1-4	-	TRBV4-3	CASSQDGQGGEKLFF	TGCGCCAGCAGCCAAGATGGGCAGGGAGGGGAAAAACTGTTTTTT
many	TRBJ1-4	TRBD1	TRBV12-3/TRBV12-4	CASSRKGAGEKLFF	TGTGCCAGCAGTCGAAAGGGGGCCGGTGAAAAACTGTTTTTT
many	TRBJ2-2	TRBD1	TRBV6-2/TRBV6-3	CASSRPVWTGNAGELFF	TGTGCCAGCAGCCGCCCGGTTTGGACAGGGAACGCCGGGGAGCTGTTTTTT
few	TRBJ2-6	TRBD1	TRBV2	CASTIYDRGWPGANVLTF	TGTGCCAGCACCATCTACGACAGGGGTTGGCCTGGGGCCAACGTCCTGACTTTC
many	TRBJ1-1	TRBD1	TRBV7-9	CASSSPTGALRSPNTEAFF	TGTGCCAGCAGCTCGCCAACAGGGGCCTTGAGATCTCCGAACACTGAAGCTTTCTTT
many	TRBJ2-5	TRBD1	TRBV9	CASSVEGAETQYF	TGTGCCAGCAGCGTAGAGGGGGCCGAGACCCAGTACTTC
many	TRBJ2-3	TRBD2	TRBV20-1	CSVTSGRDTQYF	TGCAGTGTCACTAGCGGGCGAGATACGCAGTATTTT
many	TRBJ2-3	-	TRBV29-1	CSLSRGYPDTQYF	TGCAGCTTGTCCCGGGGATACCCAGATACGCAGTATTTT
few	TRBJ2-1	TRBD2	TRBV2	CASSVEAGGSYNEQFF	TGTGCCAGCAGTGTGGAGGCGGGAGGGTCCTACAATGAGCAGTTCTTC
-	TRBJ1-6	TRBD1	TRBV7-9	CATLSSPRGQGNSPLHF	TGTGCCACCCTCAGCAGCCCCCGCGGACAGGGCAATTCACCCCTCCACTTT